This T cell receptor (beta chain) emerged from a study of metastatic and nonmetastatic thyroid tumors. Study summary: The comparison covered peripheral blood and tumor or nodule tissue in malignant and benign thyroid patients.

The CDR3 runs 14 residues. Deletions cut 0 bases from V and 5 bases from J, with 9 bases between. Germline V gene sequence: CDR1 SGHDT, CDR2 YYEEEE. Methods used by the authors: The distant-metastasis classifier for papillary thyroid cancer was built from CDR3 differences across clinicopathological groups. TCRdb re-processed the PCR reads through MiXCR. TCRdb, not the original authors, processed these V and J calls. The data hold 25,000 to 30,000 clones, with less than 25% observed a single time. This clone came up many times. Before thyroid surgery, none of the patients had received any treatment. The chain has TRBV5-6 and TRBJ1-5; D perhaps matches TRBD1 (6 bases). The sequencing sample was made of blood. This clonotype was sampled from a male donor with papillary thyroid cancer or a benign thyroid nodule (not recorded which). Some clones in this sample may be carry-over from other donors' samples. CDR3 region: CASSLGGGDQPQHF. DNA for the CDR3: TGTGCCAGCAGCTTGGGAGGGGGGGATCAGCCCCAGCATTTT.